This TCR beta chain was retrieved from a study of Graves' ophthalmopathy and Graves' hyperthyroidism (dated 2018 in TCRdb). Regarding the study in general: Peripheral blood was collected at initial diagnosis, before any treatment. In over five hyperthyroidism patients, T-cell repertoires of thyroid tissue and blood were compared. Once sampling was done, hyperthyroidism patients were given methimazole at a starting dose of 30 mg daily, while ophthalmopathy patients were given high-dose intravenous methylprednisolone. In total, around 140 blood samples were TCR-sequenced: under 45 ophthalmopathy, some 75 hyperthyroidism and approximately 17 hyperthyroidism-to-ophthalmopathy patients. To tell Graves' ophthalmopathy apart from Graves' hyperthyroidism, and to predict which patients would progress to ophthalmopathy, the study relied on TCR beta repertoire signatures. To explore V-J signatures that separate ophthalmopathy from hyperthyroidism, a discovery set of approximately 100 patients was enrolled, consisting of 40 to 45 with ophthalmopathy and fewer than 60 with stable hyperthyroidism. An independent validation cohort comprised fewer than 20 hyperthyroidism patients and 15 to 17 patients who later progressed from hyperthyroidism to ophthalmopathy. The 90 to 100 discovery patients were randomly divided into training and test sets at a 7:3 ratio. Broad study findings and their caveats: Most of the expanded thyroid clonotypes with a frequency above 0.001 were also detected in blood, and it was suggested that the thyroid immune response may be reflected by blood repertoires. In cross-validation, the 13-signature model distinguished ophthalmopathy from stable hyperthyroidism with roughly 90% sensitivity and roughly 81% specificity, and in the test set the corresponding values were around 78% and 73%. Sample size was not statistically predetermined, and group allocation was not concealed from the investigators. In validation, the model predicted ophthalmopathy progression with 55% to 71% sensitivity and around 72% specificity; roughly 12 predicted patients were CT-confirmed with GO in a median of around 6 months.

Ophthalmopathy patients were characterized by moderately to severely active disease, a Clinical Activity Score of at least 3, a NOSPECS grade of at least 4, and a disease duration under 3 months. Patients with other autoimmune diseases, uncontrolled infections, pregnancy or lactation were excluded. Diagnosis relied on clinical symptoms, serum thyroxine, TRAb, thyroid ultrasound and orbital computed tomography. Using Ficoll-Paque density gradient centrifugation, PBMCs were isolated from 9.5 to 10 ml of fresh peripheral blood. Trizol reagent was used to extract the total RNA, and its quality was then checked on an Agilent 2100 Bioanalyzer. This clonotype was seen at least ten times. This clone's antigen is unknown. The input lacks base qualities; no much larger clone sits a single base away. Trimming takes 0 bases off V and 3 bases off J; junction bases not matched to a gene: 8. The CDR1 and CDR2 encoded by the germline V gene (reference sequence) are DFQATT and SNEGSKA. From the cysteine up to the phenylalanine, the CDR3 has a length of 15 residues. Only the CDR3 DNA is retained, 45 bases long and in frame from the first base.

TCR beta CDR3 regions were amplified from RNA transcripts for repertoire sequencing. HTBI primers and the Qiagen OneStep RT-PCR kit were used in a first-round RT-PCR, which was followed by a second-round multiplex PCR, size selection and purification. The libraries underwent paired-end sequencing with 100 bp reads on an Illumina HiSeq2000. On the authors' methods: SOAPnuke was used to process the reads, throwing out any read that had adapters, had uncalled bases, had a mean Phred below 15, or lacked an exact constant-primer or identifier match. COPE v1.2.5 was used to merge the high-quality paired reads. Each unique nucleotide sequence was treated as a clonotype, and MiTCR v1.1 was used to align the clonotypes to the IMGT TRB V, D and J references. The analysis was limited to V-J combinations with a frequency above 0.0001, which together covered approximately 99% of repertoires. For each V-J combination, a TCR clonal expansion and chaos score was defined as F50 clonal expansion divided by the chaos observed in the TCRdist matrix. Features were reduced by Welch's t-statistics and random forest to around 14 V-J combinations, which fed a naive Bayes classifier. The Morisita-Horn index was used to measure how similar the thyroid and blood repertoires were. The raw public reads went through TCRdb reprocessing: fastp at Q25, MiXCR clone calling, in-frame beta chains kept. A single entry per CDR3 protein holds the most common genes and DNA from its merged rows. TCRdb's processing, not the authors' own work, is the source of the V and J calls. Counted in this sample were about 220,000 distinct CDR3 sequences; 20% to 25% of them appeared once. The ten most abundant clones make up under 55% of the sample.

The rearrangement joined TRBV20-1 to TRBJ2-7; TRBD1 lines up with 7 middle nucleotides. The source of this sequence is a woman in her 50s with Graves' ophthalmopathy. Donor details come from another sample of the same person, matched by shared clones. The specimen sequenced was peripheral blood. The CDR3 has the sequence CSARDPGRTGYEQYF. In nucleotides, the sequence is TGCAGTGCTAGAGACCCGGGACGGACAGGCTACGAGCAGTACTTC.